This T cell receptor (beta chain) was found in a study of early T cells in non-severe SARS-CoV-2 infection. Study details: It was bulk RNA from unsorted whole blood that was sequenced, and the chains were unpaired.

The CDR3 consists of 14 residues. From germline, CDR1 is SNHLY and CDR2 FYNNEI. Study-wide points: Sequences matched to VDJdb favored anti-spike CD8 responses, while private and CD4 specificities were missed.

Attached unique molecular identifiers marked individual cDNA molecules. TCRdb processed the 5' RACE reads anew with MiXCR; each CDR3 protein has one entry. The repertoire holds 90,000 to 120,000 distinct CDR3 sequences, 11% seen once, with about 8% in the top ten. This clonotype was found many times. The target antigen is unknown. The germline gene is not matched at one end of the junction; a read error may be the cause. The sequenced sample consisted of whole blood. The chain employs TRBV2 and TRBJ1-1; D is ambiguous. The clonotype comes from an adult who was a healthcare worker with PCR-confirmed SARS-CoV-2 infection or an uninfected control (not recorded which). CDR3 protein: CASPGRGSYTEAFF. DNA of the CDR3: TGTGCCAGCCCCGGCAGAGGGTCTTACACCGAAGCTTTCTTT.